This TCR beta chain was recorded in a study of blood T cells in healthy people across ages. Study summary: The capture of about one barcoded beta molecule per two T cells was achieved by template switching.

Notes on the study in general: Compared with aged donors, long-lived donors showed fewer expanded clones, suggesting selection.

With a J-beta primer mix and a sample-barcoded 5' primer, a second PCR ran roughly 6 to 11 cycles. TCRdb redid the calling of the 5' RACE reads with MiXCR, one entry per CDR3 protein. The sample shows over 1,300,000 distinct CDR3 sequences, roughly 59% of them seen only once. Concerning this clonotype itself: Its antigen remains unknown.

The sample was blood. The sequence came from a man aged 18 to 30 in good health.

The CDR3 region has the DNA TGTGCCAGCACGCTGACAGGGGATGGCTACACCTTC. Protein sequence: CASTLTGDGYTF. This chain uses TRBV6-6 with TRBJ1-2; 8 bases map to TRBD1. Germline V gene sequence: CDR1 MNHNY, CDR2 SVGAGI (reference sequence). V lost 7 bases to trimming and J lost 6 bases; unmatched junction nucleotides: 4. There are 12 residues in the CDR3.